The present T cell receptor beta chain was sequenced within a study of identical twins. Study-wide results and limits: Analyses based on zero insertions could be partly confounded by invariant MAIT and iNKT cells.

In every case, the donor was a healthy Caucasian. The CDR3 is 16 residues long. The germline gives CDR1 SNHLY, CDR2 FYNNEI. Trimming cost V 7 bases and J 0 bases, with 16 bases left between them. TCRdb independently ran MiXCR on the 5' RACE reads; one entry per CDR3 protein. The sample includes 500,000 to 650,000 distinct CDR3 sequences, around 7.5% seen only once; the top ten take 1.5% to 2%. Points on this clonotype: The antigen remains undetermined.

The same data also contributed to another study, on yellow fever vaccine responses in identical twins.

The V gene is TRBV2, the J gene TRBJ1-3; no definite D call. This TCR derives from a woman in her late teens or twenties in good health. Sequenced input: PBMCs. CDR3 region: CASKPHRLDSGNTIYF. The CDR3 DNA follows: TGTGCCAGCAAACCTCACAGACTGGACTCTGGAAACACCATATATTTT. The full variable domain, in which reference TRBV2 and TRBJ1-3 provide the parts outside the CDR3, is EPEVTQTPSHQVTQMGQEVILRCVPISNHLYFYWYRQILGQKVEFLVSFYNNEISEKSEIFDDQFSVERPDGSNFTLKIRSTKLEDSAMYFCASKPHRLDSGNTIYFGEGSWLTVV.